Listed below are T cell receptor beta chains from one sample, sequenced in a study of PD-L1 blockade in urothelial cancer. Clones were read by immunoSEQ multiplex PCR, and TCRdb kept only the in-frame ones, dropping some. The sample records under 60,000 clones, around 84% being singletons. The sequencing used PBMCs, collected around atezolizumab (anti-PD-L1) treatment. The receptors were gathered from a man between 65 and 80 years old with urothelial cancer. Both conserved end residues are part of each CDR3. Fields, in order: J gene, V gene, D gene, CDR3 length, clone size, CDR3 DNA, CDR3 protein. D genes are given only for firm matches. The size of a clone is reported for some rows only, either as once, few or many, or as a class for expanded clones.

j_gene: TRBJ2-3
v_gene: TRBV5-4
d_gene: TRBD2
len: 20
abundance: .
CDR3nt: TGTGCCAGCAGGCGGGGGGGCTCTAGCGGGAGGGCAGGGGCGACAGATACGCAGTATTTT
CDR3aa: CASRRGGSSGRAGATDTQYF

j_gene: TRBJ1-1
v_gene: TRBV28
d_gene: .
len: 14
abundance: .
CDR3nt: TGTGCCAGCAGTTTATGGGGCGGGGGCGCTGAAGCTTTCTTT
CDR3aa: CASSLWGGGAEAFF

j_gene: TRBJ2-2
v_gene: TRBV7-2
d_gene: .
len: 13
abundance: .
CDR3nt: TGTGCCAGCAGCCCCGACTCGACCGGGGAGCTGTTTTTT
CDR3aa: CASSPDSTGELFF

j_gene: TRBJ2-1
v_gene: TRBV15
d_gene: TRBD2
len: 20
abundance: .
CDR3nt: TGTGCCACCAGCAGAGATGTGGGGGGACTAGCGGGAGGGCCAGGCAATGAGCAGTTCTTC
CDR3aa: CATSRDVGGLAGGPGNEQFF

j_gene: TRBJ1-5
v_gene: TRBV28
d_gene: TRBD1
len: 15
abundance: .
CDR3nt: TGTGCCAGCAGCCCGTCAGGGGGCGGGAATCAGCCCCAGCATTTT
CDR3aa: CASSPSGGGNQPQHF

j_gene: TRBJ2-1
v_gene: TRBV28
d_gene: TRBD2
len: 14
abundance: .
CDR3nt: TGTGCCAGCACCATGGGGGGGAGGGCCATCGAGCAGTTCTTC
CDR3aa: CASTMGGRAIEQFF

j_gene: TRBJ2-1
v_gene: TRBV5-1
d_gene: .
len: 14
abundance: .
CDR3nt: TGCGCCAGCAGCTTACTCCCCTCCTACAATGAGCAGTTCTTC
CDR3aa: CASSLLPSYNEQFF

j_gene: TRBJ1-1
v_gene: TRBV28
d_gene: .
len: 14
abundance: .
CDR3nt: TGTGCCAGCAGTTTAGTACACCCGAACACTGAAGCTTTCTTT
CDR3aa: CASSLVHPNTEAFF

j_gene: TRBJ2-2
v_gene: TRBV6-6
d_gene: TRBD1
len: 16
abundance: once
CDR3nt: TGTGCCAGCAGTTACTCCGGACAGGGGGCGTCCGGGGAGCTGTTTTTT
CDR3aa: CASSYSGQGASGELFF

j_gene: TRBJ1-2
v_gene: TRBV5-5
d_gene: .
len: 16
abundance: few
CDR3nt: TGTGCCAGCAGCCCCTCGGCGGGGCTACGCAATTATGGCTACACCTTC
CDR3aa: CASSPSAGLRNYGYTF

j_gene: TRBJ2-7
v_gene: TRBV4-1
d_gene: .
len: 13
abundance: few
CDR3nt: TGCGCCAGCAGCCAACGGGAGTCCTACGAGCAGTACTTC
CDR3aa: CASSQRESYEQYF

j_gene: TRBJ1-4
v_gene: TRBV7-9
d_gene: .
len: 15
abundance: once
CDR3nt: TGTGCCAGCAGTTTAGGTAGCTCAACTAATGAAAAACTGTTTTTT
CDR3aa: CASSLGSSTNEKLFF

j_gene: TRBJ1-1
v_gene: TRBV7-2
d_gene: TRBD1
len: 14
abundance: .
CDR3nt: TGTGCCAGCAGTTTCCCGGGACAGGCCACTGAAGCTTTCTTT
CDR3aa: CASSFPGQATEAFF

j_gene: TRBJ2-2
v_gene: TRBV5-1
d_gene: .
len: 16
abundance: .
CDR3nt: TGCGCCAGCAGCCCAACCGGGACATCGAACACCGGGGAGCTGTTTTTT
CDR3aa: CASSPTGTSNTGELFF

j_gene: TRBJ1-2
v_gene: TRBV7-2
d_gene: .
len: 13
abundance: few
CDR3nt: TGTGCCAGCAGCTTAGAGCTCGGCTATGGCTACACCTTC
CDR3aa: CASSLELGYGYTF

j_gene: TRBJ2-7
v_gene: TRBV9
d_gene: .
len: 15
abundance: .
CDR3nt: TGTGCCAGCAGCCCGCCCCTGTCAGCGAAATACGAGCAGTACTTC
CDR3aa: CASSPPLSAKYEQYF

j_gene: TRBJ2-1
v_gene: TRBV5-1
d_gene: .
len: 14
abundance: .
CDR3nt: TGCGCCAGCAGCTTGGGGACTAGGGGGGGAGAGCAGTTCTTC
CDR3aa: CASSLGTRGGEQFF

j_gene: TRBJ1-4
v_gene: TRBV4-2
d_gene: .
len: 17
abundance: .
CDR3nt: TGTGCCAGCAGCCAAGATCGGCAGGGCGGAACTAATGAAAAACTGTTTTTT
CDR3aa: CASSQDRQGGTNEKLFF

j_gene: TRBJ1-2
v_gene: TRBV4-3
d_gene: TRBD1
len: 17
abundance: once
CDR3nt: TGCGCCAGCAGCTGGCAACTTCGACAGGGGATTAACTATGGCTACACCTTC
CDR3aa: CASSWQLRQGINYGYTF

j_gene: TRBJ2-1
v_gene: TRBV2
d_gene: .
len: 13
abundance: .
CDR3nt: TGTGCCAGCGAGCCCGAAGAAGACAATGAGCAGTTCTTC
CDR3aa: CASEPEEDNEQFF